This T cell receptor beta chain is drawn from a study of T cell responses to AZD1222 COVID-19 vaccine. The study, taken as a whole, reports: Clonal diversity was possibly underestimated, and white British individuals and females predominated among donors. Reportedly, nearly half of unique spike TCRs recognized epitopes outside B.1.351/B.1.1.7 mutations. Sampled repertoires all dated from after the peak T cell response. At baseline, just 5 or 6 AZD1222 recipients tested seropositive.

V dropped 2 bases and J dropped 5; count of bases not matched to a gene: 3. Germline CDR1 and CDR2: SGHKS and YYEKEE (reference sequence). The CDR3 is 13 residues long. Using immunoSEQ multiplex PCR, the repertoire was profiled, and TCRdb retains in-frame clones only, with some absent. The repertoire includes approximately 150,000 clones, over 90% of them detected once, and 5.4% sits in the top ten. About this clone itself: The antigen is undetermined.

The receptor's source is an adult in good health. V and J are TRBV5-5 and TRBJ1-1; 7 nucleotides line up with TRBD1. The starting material was peripheral blood, obtained on day 0 of AZD1222 vaccination. CDR3 sequence (DNA): TGTGCCAGCAGCTTTACAGGGGTGACTGAAGCTTTCTTT. Amino acids: CASSFTGVTEAFF.